The clone carrying this T cell receptor beta chain has just a few counts. These data originate in a study of cytomegalovirus exposure and HLA in healthy donors. CDR3 length: 14 amino acids. Germline V CDR1 and CDR2: MNHEY, SVGAGI. The ends were cut back, 0 bases at V and 6 bases at J, with 10 bases in the middle. PCR amplification relied on 60 Vbeta primers (plus 13 Jbeta primers). Repertoires were generated with immunoSEQ multiplex PCR, while TCRdb's copy carries only in-frame clones and drops some. This sample carries under 150,000 clones, roughly 9.6% of them seen once, and the ten largest clones take more than 6.5%.

The V call is TRBV6-5, the J call TRBJ2-3; D is possibly TRBD2 (6 bases). The sequence derives from a woman in her forties in good health and CMV-seropositive. Sequenced material: PBMCs. CDR3 region: CASSYSLASDTQYF. As DNA, the CDR3 is TGTGCCAGCAGTTACTCACTAGCCTCCGATACGCAGTATTTT.